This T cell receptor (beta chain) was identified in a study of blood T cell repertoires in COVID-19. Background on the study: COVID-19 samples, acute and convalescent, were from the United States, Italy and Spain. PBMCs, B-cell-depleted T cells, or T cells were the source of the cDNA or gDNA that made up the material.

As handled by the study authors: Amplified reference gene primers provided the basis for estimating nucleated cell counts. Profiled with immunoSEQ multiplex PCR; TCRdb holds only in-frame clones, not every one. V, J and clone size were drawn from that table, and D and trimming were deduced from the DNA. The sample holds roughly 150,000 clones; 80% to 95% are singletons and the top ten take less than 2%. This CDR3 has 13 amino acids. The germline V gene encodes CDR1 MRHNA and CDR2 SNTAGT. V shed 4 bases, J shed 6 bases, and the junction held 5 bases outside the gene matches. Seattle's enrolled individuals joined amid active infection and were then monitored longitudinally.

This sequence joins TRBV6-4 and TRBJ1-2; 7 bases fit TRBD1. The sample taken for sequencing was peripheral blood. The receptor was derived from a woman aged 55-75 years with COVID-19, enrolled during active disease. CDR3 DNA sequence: TGTGCCAGCAGTGCGACACAGGGGAATGGCTACACCTTC. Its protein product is CASSATQGNGYTF.